This T cell receptor beta chain emerged from a study of control samples from healthy donors and cancer patients. The length of the CDR3 is 18 residues. Germline V gene data show CDR1 as SGHTA and CDR2 as FQGNSA. The V segment lost 3 bases and the J segment 5 bases; nucleotides outside the gene matches: 17. The method was immunoSEQ multiplex PCR; TCRdb's version includes in-frame clones alone and lacks a portion of them. The repertoire includes 110,000 to 150,000 clones, approximately 88% of them detected once, and 4.9% sits in the top ten. The chain couples TRBV7-2 to TRBJ2-5, with 8 bases that match TRBD2. Source material: blood. This receptor was obtained from a man aged 25 to 40 in good health. CDR3 nucleotide sequence: TGTGCCAGCAGCTTGGGTGGCACAGCGGGGGCGCTGAGGGAGACCCAGTACTTC. It specifies CASSLGGTAGALRETQYF.